These 3 T cell receptor beta chains were sequenced from one sample in a study of cytomegalovirus exposure and HLA in healthy donors (dated by TCRdb to the late 2010s). Library preparation was by the immunoSEQ multiplex PCR assay. For the multiplex PCR, a mixture combining 60 forward primers for TCR Vbeta segments and 13 reverse primers for TCR Jbeta segments was used. Sourced from immuneACCESS, this table was stored by TCRdb with only in-frame sequences that have V and J called. A share of the clones is absent; for the studies checked, an unresolved V gene accounts for under half, and the remainder has no known explanation. The sample table shows roughly 100,000 clones, and 60% to 80% are seen once. The ten largest clones represent approximately 3% of the sample. What was sequenced was PBMCs. The receptors stem from a young man in good health and CMV-seronegative.

The rearrangement links TRBV27 to TRBJ1-2; D is perhaps TRBD1 (6 bases). This CDR3 spans 14 amino acids. V lost 8 bases to trimming and J lost 4 bases, with 17 bases between them. Germline CDR1 is MNHEY and CDR2 is SMNVEV (reference sequence). The CDR3 region is CASRARGGGYGYTF. The CDR3 DNA reads as TGTGCCAGCCGGGCGCGGGGGGGCGGCTATGGCTACACCTTC.

This clone occurred a few times. The chain employs TRBV7-9 and TRBJ1-1, with D unresolved. Germline V gene lookup returns CDR1 SEHNR and CDR2 FQNEAQ (reference sequence). Deletions cut 1 base from V and 4 bases from J, with 16 bases between. CDR3 size: 16 residues. CDR3 in amino acids: CASSLVSGTEPTEAFF. CDR3 nucleotides: TGTGCCAGCAGCTTAGTGAGCGGAACAGAGCCCACTGAAGCTTTCTTT.

This chain uses TRBV10-3 with TRBJ2-2; TRBD1 matches at 10 bases. Germline CDR1 is ENHRY and CDR2 is SYGVKD. There are 16 residues in the CDR3. Trimming at V came to 5 bases and at J to 4 bases, leaving 7 bases not matched to a gene. The CDR3 region is CAISPGQGLTTGELFF. The CDR3 DNA sequence: TGTGCCATCAGTCCGGGACAGGGGCTCACCACCGGGGAGCTGTTTTTT.